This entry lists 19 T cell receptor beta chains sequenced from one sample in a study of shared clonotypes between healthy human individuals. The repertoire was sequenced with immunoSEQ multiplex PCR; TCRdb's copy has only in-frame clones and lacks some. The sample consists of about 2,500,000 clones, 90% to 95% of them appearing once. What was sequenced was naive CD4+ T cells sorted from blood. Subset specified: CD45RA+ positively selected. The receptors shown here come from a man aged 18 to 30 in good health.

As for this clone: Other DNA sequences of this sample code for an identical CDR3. The CDR3 DNA is TGCGCCAGCAGCTTTGTATTGGGCACTGAAGCTTTCTTT. Protein: CASSFVLGTEAFF. The chain carries TRBV5-1 and TRBJ1-1; D ambiguous. Trimming shortened V by 2 bases and J by 4 bases, and 9 bases separated the two germline ends. The length of the CDR3 is 13 residues. Germline assignment: CDR1 SGHRS and CDR2 YFSETQ.

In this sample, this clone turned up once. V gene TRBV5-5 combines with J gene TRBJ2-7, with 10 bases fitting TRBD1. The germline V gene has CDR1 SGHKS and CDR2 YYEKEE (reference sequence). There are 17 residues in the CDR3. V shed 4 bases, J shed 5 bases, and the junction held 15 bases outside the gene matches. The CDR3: CASSKEMAGTGDDEQYF. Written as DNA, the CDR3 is TGTGCCAGCAGCAAAGAAATGGCCGGGACAGGGGATGACGAGCAGTACTTC. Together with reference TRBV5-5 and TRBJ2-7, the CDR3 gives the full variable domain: DAGVTQSPTHLIKTRGQQVTLRCSPISGHKSVSWYQQVLGQGPQFIFQYYEKEERGRGNFPDRFSARQFPNYSSELNVNALLLGDSALYLCASSKEMAGTGDDEQYFGPGTRLTVT.

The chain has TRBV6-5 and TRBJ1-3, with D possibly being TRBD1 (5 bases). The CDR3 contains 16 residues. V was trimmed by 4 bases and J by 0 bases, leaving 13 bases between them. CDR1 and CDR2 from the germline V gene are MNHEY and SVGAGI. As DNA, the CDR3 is TGTGCCAGCAGTTCCGCCACAGGAATCTCTGGAAACACCATATATTTT. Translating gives CASSSATGISGNTIYF.

The CDR3 sequence: CSGRPVDTYNEQFF. In DNA form, the CDR3 reads TGCAGCGGCCGTCCTGTCGACACCTACAATGAGCAGTTCTTC. The gene calls are TRBV29-1 and TRBJ2-1; no clear D. CDR1 SQVTM and CDR2 ANQGSEA come from the germline V gene. The CDR3 runs 14 residues. Trimming stripped 7 bases from V and 2 bases from J, with 15 bases between.

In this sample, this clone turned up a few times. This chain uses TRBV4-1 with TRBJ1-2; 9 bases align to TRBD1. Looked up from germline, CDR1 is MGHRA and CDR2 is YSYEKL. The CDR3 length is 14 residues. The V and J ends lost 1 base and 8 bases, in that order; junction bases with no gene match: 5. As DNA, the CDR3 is TGCGCCAGCAGCCAAGGGACAGGGGAGCGAGGCTACACCTTC. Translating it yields CASSQGTGERGYTF.

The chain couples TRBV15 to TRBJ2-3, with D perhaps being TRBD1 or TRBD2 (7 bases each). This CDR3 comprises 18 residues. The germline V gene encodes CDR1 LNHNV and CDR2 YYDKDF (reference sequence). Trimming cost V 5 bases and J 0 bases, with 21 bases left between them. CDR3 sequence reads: CATSQGGAGRTSTDTQYF. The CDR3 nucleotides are TGTGCCACCAGCCAGGGGGGGGCGGGACGTACTAGCACAGATACGCAGTATTTT.

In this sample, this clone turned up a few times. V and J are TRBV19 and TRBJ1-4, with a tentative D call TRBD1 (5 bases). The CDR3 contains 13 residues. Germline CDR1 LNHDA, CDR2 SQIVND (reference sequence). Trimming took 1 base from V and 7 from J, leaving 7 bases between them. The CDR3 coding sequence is TGTGCCAGTAGTATAGTCGGGGGTGAAAAACTGTTTTTT. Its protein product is CASSIVGGEKLFF.

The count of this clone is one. The chain's CDR3 is CASSGGGVYEQYF. In nucleotides, the CDR3 is TGCGCCAGCAGTGGCGGGGGTGTGTACGAGCAGTACTTC. This sequence joins TRBV5-1 and TRBJ2-7; 7 bases line up with TRBD2. Per the germline V gene, CDR1 is SGHRS and CDR2 is YFSETQ. V trimming: 5 bases; J trimming: 4 bases; junction bases outside the gene matches: 6. The CDR3 length is 13 residues.

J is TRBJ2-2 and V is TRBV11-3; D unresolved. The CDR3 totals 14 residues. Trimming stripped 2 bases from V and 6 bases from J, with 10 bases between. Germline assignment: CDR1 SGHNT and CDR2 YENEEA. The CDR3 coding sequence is TGTGCCAGCAGCTTAACACCGAGTCCCGGGGAGCTGTTTTTT. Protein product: CASSLTPSPGELFF.

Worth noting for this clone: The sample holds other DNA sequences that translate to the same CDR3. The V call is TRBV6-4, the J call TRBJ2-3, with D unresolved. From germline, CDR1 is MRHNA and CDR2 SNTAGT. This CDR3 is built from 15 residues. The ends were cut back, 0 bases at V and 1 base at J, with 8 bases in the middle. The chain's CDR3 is CASSDSGLGTDTQYF. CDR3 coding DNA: TGTGCCAGCAGTGACTCCGGGCTTGGCACAGATACGCAGTATTTT.

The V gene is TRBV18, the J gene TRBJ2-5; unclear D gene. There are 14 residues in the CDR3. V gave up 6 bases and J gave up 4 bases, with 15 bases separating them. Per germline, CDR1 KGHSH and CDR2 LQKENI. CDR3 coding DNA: TGTGCCAGCTCCCCTCGGTGGGTCGGAGAGACCCAGTACTTC. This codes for CASSPRWVGETQYF.

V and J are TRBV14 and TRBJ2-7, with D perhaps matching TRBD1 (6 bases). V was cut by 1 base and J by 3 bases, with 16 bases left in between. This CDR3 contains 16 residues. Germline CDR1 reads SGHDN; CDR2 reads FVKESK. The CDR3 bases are TGTGCCAGCAGCCAAGCTTCTTGGGGGCCCCTCTACGAGCAGTACTTC. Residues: CASSQASWGPLYEQYF.

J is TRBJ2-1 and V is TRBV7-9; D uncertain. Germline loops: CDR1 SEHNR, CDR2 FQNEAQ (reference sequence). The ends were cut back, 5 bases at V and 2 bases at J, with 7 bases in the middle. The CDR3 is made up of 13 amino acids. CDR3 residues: CASSPRTYNEQFF. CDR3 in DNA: TGTGCCAGCAGCCCCAGGACCTACAATGAGCAGTTCTTC.

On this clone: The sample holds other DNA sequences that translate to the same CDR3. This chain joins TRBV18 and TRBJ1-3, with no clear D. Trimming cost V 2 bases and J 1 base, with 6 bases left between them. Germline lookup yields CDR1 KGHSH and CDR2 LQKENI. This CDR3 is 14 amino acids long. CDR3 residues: CASSPDRSGNTIYF. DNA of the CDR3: TGTGCCAGCTCACCAGACCGGTCTGGAAACACCATATATTTT.

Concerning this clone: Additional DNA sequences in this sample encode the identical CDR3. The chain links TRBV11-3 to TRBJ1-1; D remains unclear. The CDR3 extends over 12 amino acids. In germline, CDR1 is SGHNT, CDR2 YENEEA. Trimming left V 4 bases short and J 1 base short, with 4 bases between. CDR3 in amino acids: CASSSGNTEAFF. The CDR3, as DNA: TGTGCCAGCAGCTCAGGGAACACTGAAGCTTTCTTT.

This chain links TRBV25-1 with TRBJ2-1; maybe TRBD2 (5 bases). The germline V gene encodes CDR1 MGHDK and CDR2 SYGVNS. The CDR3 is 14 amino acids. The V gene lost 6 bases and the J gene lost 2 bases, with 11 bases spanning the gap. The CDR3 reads CASRNSGTYNEQFF. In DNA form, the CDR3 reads TGTGCCAGCAGGAACAGCGGAACCTACAATGAGCAGTTCTTC.

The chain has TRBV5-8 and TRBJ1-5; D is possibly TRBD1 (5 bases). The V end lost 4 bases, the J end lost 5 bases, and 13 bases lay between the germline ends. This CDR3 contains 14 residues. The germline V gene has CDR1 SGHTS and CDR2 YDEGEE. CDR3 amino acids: CASSRDLSYQPQHF. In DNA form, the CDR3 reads TGTGCCAGCAGCAGGGACTTGAGTTATCAGCCCCAGCATTTT.

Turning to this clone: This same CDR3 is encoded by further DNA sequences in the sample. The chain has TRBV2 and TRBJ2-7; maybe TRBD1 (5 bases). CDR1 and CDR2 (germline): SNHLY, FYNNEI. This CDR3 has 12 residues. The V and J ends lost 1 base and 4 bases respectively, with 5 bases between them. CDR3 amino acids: CASSEEGYEQYF. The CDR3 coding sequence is TGTGCCAGCAGTGAAGAGGGGTACGAGCAGTACTTC. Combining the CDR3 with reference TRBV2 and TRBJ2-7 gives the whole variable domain EPEVTQTPSHQVTQMGQEVILRCVPISNHLYFYWYRQILGQKVEFLVSFYNNEISEKSEIFDDQFSVERPDGSNFTLKIRSTKLEDSAMYFCASSEEGYEQYFGPGTRLTVT.

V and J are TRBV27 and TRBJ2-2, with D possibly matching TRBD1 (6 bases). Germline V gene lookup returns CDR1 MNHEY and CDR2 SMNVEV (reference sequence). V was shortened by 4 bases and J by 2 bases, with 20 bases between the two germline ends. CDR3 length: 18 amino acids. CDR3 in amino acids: CASSSLVIGTTNTGELFF. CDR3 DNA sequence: TGTGCCAGCAGTTCCTTGGTCATAGGGACAACTAACACCGGGGAGCTGTTTTTT.